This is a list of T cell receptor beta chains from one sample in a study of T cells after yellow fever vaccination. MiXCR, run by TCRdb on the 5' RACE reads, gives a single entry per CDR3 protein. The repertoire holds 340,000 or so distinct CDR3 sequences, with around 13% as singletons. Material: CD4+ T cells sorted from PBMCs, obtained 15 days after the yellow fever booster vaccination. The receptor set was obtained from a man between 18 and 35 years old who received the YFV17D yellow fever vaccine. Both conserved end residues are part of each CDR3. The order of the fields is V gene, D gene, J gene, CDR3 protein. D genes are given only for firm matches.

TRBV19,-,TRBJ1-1,CASSRNYQITNTEAFF
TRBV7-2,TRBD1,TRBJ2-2,CASSRQGGSAGELFF
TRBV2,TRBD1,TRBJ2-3,CARRDRATDTQYF
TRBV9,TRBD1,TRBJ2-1,CASSVAGQGDNEQFF
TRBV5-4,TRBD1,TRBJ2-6,CASSGDRGSGANVLTF
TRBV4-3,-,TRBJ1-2,CASSPSQGTNGYTF
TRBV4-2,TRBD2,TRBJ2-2,CASSRLAGANTGELFF
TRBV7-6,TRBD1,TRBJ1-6,CASSLATGQYNSPLHF
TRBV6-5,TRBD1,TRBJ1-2,CASSYSIGSQGDYGYTF
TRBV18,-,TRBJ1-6,CASSPTSGDSPLHF
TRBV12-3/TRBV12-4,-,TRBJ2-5,CASSFSHRQETQYF
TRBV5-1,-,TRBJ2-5,CASSLALGPGETQYF
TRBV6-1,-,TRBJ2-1,CASSEAREGAGGKQFF
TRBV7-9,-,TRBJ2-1,CASTLAGGAHNEQFF
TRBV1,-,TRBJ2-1,CTSAGRAGGRNEQFF
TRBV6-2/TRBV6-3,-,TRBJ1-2,CASRRNGYTF
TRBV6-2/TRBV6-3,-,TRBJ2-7,CASSFTYRVQYF
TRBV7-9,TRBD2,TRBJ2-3,CASSLARAGDTDTQYF
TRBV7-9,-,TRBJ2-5,CASSYSTHRETQYF
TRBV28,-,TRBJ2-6,CASSSDLLSGANVLTF
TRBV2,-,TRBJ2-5,CASSLRGTLQETQYF
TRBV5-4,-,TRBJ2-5,CASSGGVGETQYF
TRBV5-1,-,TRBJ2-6,CASSLAQGTGANVLTF
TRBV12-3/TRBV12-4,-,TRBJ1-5,CASRRAHHGNQPQHF
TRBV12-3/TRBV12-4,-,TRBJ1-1,CASSFVSGGNTEAFF
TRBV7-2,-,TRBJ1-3,CASSSIASGNTIYF
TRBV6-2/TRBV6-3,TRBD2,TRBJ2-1,CASSSRVSGVSYNEQFF
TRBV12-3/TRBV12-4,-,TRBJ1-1,CASRPAGSPEAFF
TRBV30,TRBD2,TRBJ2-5,CAWSVPASGVVGTQYF
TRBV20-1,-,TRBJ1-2,CSARDPQGWHYGYTF
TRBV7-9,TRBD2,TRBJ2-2,CASSQRTSGGPKNTGELFF
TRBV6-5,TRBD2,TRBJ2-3,CASSLPGGRGDTQYF
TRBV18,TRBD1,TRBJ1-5,CASSPPGRGQGVAQPQHF
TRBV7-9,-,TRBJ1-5,CASSQSGTNQPQHF
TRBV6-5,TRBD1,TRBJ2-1,CASSYPRGQGAYNEQFF
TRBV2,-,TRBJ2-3,CASNRYFTDTQYF
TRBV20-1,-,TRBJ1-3,CSARLTGNTIYF
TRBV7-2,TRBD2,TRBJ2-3,CASSLIAGFRDTQYF
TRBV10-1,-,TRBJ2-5,CASSESRAGETQYF
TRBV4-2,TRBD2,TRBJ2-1,CASSQELAGGYNEQFF
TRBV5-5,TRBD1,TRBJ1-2,CASSLAIQGAYGYTF